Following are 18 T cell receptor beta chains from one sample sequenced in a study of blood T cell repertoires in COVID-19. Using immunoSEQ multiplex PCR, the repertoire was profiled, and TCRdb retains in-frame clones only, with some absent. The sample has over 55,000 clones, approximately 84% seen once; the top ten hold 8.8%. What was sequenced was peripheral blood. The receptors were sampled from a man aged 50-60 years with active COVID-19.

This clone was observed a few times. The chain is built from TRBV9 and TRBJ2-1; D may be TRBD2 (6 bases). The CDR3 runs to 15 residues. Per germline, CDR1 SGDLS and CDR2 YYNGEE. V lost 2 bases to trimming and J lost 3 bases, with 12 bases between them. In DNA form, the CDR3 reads TGTGCCAGCAGCGTGGGAGCGGGTAACTACAATGAGCAGTTCTTC. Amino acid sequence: CASSVGAGNYNEQFF.

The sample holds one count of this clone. The CDR3 sequence is CASSPHGDAGEFF. CDR3 DNA sequence: TGTGCCAGCAGCCCGCATGGGGATGCGGGGGAGTTCTTC. The chain is built from TRBV7-8 and TRBJ2-1; 7 bases match TRBD2. CDR1 is SGHVS and CDR2 is FQNEAQ in the germline V gene. CDR3 size: 13 residues. The V segment lost 5 bases and the J segment 14 bases; nucleotides outside the gene matches: 12.

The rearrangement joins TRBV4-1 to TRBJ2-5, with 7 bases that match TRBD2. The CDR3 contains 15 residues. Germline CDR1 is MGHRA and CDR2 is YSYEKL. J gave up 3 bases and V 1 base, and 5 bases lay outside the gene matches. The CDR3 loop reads CASSQVGRGEETQYF. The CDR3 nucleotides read TGCGCCAGCAGCCAAGTTGGGAGGGGCGAAGAGACCCAGTACTTC.

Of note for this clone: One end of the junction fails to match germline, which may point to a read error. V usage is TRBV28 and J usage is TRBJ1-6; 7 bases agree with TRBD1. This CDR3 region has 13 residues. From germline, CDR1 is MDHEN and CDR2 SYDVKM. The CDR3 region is CASEGQGGSRLHF. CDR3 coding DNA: TGTGCCAGCGAAGGCCAGGGGGGATCACGCCTCCACTTT.

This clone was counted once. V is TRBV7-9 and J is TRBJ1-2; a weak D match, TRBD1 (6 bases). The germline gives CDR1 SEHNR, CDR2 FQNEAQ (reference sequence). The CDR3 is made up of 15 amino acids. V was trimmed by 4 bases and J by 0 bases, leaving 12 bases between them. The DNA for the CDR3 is TGTGCCAGCAGCTCTCGTGGACAGCCTAACTATGGCTACACCTTC. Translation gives CASSSRGQPNYGYTF. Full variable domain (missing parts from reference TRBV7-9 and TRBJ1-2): DTGVSQNPRHKITKRGQNVTFRCDPISEHNRLYWYRQTLGQGPEFLTYFQNEAQLEKSRLLSDRFSAERPKGSFSTLEIQRTEQGDSAMYLCASSSRGQPNYGYTFGSGTRLTVV.

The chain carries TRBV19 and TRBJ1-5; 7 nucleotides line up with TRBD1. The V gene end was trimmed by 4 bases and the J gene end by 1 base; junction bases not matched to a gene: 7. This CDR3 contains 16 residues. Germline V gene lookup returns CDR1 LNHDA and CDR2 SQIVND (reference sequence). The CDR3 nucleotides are TGTGCCAGTAGTACTTCCCACAGGGGCAGCAATCAGCCCCAGCATTTT. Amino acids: CASSTSHRGSNQPQHF.

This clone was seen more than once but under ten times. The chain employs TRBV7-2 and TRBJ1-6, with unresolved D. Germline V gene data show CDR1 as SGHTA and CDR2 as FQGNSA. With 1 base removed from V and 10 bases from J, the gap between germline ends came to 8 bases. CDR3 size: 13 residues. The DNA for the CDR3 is TGTGCCAGCAGCTTAGACCCCCGGTCACCCCTCCACTTT. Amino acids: CASSLDPRSPLHF.

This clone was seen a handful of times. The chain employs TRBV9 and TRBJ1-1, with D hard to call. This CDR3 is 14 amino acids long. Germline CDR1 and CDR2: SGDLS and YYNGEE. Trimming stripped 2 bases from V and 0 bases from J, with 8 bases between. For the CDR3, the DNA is TGTGCCAGCAGCGTTGCTGGGCTGAACACTGAAGCTTTCTTT. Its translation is CASSVAGLNTEAFF.

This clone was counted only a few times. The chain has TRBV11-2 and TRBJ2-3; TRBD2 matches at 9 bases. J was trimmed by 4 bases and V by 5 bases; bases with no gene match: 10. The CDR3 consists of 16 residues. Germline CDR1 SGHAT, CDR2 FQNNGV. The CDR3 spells CASSPRGLAVADTQYF. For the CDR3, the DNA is TGTGCCAGCAGCCCCCGGGGACTAGCAGTGGCAGATACGCAGTATTTT.

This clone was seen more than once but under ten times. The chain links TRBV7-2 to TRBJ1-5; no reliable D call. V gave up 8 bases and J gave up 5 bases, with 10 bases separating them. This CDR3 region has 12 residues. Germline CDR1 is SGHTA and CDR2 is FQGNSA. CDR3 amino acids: CASSSPYQPQHF. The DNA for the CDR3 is TGTGCCAGCTCCTCCCCGTATCAGCCCCAGCATTTT.

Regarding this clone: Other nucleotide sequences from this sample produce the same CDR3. CDR3 in DNA: TGTGCCAGCAGTGAACGCAGCTATGGCTACACCTTC. The encoded protein is CASSERSYGYTF. The J gene is TRBJ1-2, the V gene TRBV2, with D uncertain. This CDR3 comprises 12 residues. Germline V gene data show CDR1 as SNHLY and CDR2 as FYNNEI. V gave up 2 bases and J gave up 4 bases, with 5 bases separating them. Supplemented by reference TRBV2 and TRBJ1-2, the full variable domain reads EPEVTQTPSHQVTQMGQEVILRCVPISNHLYFYWYRQILGQKVEFLVSFYNNEISEKSEIFDDQFSVERPDGSNFTLKIRSTKLEDSAMYFCASSERSYGYTFGSGTRLTVV.

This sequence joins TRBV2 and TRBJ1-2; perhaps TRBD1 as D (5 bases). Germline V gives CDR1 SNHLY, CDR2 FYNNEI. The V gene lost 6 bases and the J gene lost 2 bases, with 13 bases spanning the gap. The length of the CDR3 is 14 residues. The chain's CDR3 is CASSVMGGNYGYTF. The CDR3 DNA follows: TGTGCCAGCAGCGTTATGGGGGGAAACTATGGCTACACCTTC.

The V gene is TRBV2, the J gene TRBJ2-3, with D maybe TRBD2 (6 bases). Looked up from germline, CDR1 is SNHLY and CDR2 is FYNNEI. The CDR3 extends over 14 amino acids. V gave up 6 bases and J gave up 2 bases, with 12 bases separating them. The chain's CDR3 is CASRGLQNTDTQYF. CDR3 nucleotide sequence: TGTGCCAGCAGGGGACTTCAAAACACAGATACGCAGTATTTT.

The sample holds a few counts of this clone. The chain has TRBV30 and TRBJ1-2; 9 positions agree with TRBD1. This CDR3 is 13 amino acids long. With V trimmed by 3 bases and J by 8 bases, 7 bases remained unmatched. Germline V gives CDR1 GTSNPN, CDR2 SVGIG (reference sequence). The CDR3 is CAWSAPGQGGYTF. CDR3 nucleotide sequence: TGTGCCTGGAGCGCCCCGGGACAGGGAGGCTACACCTTC.

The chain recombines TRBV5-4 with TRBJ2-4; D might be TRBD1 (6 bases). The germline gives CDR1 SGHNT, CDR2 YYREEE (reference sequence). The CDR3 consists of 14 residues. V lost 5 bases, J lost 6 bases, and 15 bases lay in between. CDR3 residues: CASSWGVGGNIQYF. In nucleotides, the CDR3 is TGTGCCAGCAGTTGGGGAGTAGGGGGAAACATTCAGTACTTC.

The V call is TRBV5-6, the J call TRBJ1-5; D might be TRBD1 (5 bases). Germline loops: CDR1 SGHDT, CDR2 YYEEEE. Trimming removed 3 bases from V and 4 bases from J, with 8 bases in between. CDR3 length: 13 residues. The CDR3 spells CASSSGGNQPQHF. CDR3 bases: TGTGCCAGCAGCTCGGGGGGGAATCAGCCCCAGCATTTT.

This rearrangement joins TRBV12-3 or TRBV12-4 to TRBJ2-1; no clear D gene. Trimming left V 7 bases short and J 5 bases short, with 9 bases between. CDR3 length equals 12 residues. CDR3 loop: CASTPRHNEQFF. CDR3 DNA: TGTGCCAGCACCCCCAGGCACAATGAGCAGTTCTTC.

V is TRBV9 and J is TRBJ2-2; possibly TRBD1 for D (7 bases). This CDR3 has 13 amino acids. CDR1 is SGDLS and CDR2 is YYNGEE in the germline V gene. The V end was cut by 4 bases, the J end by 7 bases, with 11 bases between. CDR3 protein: CASSPGGNGELFF. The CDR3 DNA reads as TGTGCCAGCAGCCCAGGGGGGAACGGGGAGCTGTTTTTT.